The 31 T cell receptor beta chains in this list originate from one sample, sequenced in a study of blood T cell repertoires in COVID-19. The protocol was immunoSEQ multiplex PCR, while the TCRdb copy is restricted to in-frame clones and leaves out a portion. The data show about 260,000 clones, with 80% to 90% seen just once and 3.7% held by the top ten. Sequenced input: peripheral blood. These receptor sequences come from a woman between 40 and 55 years old with acute or convalescent COVID-19.

This clone was seen only once. This chain joins TRBV11-3 and TRBJ1-3; 7 positions agree with TRBD1. Germline CDR1 and CDR2: SGHNT and YENEEA. The ends lost 5 bases at V and 0 bases at J; junction bases unmatched: 19. The CDR3 consists of 20 residues. The CDR3 spells CASSRPRQGLFTSSGNTIYF. The CDR3 DNA sequence: TGTGCCAGCAGCCGACCCAGACAGGGTTTATTCACAAGCTCTGGAAACACCATATATTTT.

The chain has TRBV10-3 and TRBJ1-4; no clear D gene. Germline V gene lookup returns CDR1 ENHRY and CDR2 SYGVKD. V shed 4 bases and J shed 1 base, with 4 bases lying between them. The length of the CDR3 is 13 residues. The CDR3 DNA sequence: TGTGCCATCAGTGCAGGAACTAATGAAAAACTGTTTTTT. This encodes CAISAGTNEKLFF.

The V and J genes are TRBV6-5 and TRBJ2-3; tentatively, D is TRBD2 (6 bases). The CDR3 is 14 residues long. V was shortened by 6 bases and J by 2 bases, with 12 bases between the two germline ends. CDR1 and CDR2 from the germline V gene are MNHEY and SVGAGI. CDR3 sequence: CASRLSGNTDTQYF. Here the CDR3 DNA reads TGTGCCAGCAGACTTAGCGGAAACACAGATACGCAGTATTTT.

The gene calls are TRBV2 and TRBJ2-1; 8 nucleotides agree with TRBD2. The germline V gene has CDR1 SNHLY and CDR2 FYNNEI. V shed 4 bases, J shed 5 bases, and the junction held 7 bases outside the gene matches. CDR3 size: 15 residues. In DNA form, the CDR3 reads TGTGCCAGCAGTGTGGGACGGGGGGGCAACAATGAGCAGTTCTTC. As protein: CASSVGRGGNNEQFF.

This chain links TRBV5-4 with TRBJ1-1, with 10 bases fitting TRBD1. The CDR3 is made up of 17 amino acids. The germline V gene encodes CDR1 SGHNT and CDR2 YYREEE (reference sequence). The V segment lost 4 bases and the J segment 3 bases; nucleotides outside the gene matches: 12. The CDR3, as DNA: TGTGCCAGCAGCATTAAGACAGGGGGCGTTCATCACACTGAAGCTTTCTTT. It translates to CASSIKTGGVHHTEAFF.

The chain couples TRBV4-1 to TRBJ1-3, with 7 bases matching TRBD1. CDR1 is MGHRA, CDR2 YSYEKL, per germline. There are 17 residues in the CDR3. V dropped 3 bases and J dropped 0; count of bases not matched to a gene: 8. The CDR3 coding sequence is TGCGCCAGCAGCCAGTCCACAGGGGCCCACTCTGGAAACACCATATATTTT. Its translation: CASSQSTGAHSGNTIYF.

This chain links TRBV19 with TRBJ2-3, with 10 positions matching TRBD1. The junction had 6 bases not matched to a gene; V was cut back by 8 bases and J by 1 base. This CDR3 has 15 residues. The germline V gene encodes CDR1 LNHDA and CDR2 SQIVND (reference sequence). CDR3: CASARDRGGTDTQYF. The CDR3 DNA reads TGTGCCAGTGCTCGGGACAGGGGAGGCACAGATACGCAGTATTTT.

This clone appeared a few times. The chain employs TRBV3-1 (or the pseudogene TRBV3-2) and TRBJ2-1; 10 nucleotides line up with TRBD2. CDR1 LGHDT and CDR2 YNNKEL come from the germline V gene (reference sequence). This CDR3 is 13 amino acids long. The DNA of the CDR3 is TGTGTTGGGGGAGCGGGGGGGCCCGATGAGCAGTTCTTC. Translation: CVGGAGGPDEQFF.

The chain couples TRBV5-6 to TRBJ1-4; TRBD1 matches 10 bases. Unmatched junction bases numbered 14, after V lost 4 bases and J lost 8 bases. From germline, CDR1 is SGHDT and CDR2 YYEEEE. The CDR3 is 17 residues long. This CDR3 is CASSLDRGHAMGEKLFF. The CDR3 nucleotides are TGTGCCAGCAGCCTCGACAGGGGGCACGCGATGGGGGAAAAACTGTTTTTT.

The chain recombines TRBV5-5 with TRBJ1-1; D unclear. The germline V gene encodes CDR1 SGHKS and CDR2 YYEKEE (reference sequence). Trimming stripped 2 bases from V and 1 base from J, with 15 bases between. This CDR3 spans 16 amino acids. This chain's CDR3 is CASSFQYRGSNTEAFF. CDR3 sequence (DNA): TGTGCCAGCAGCTTTCAATACCGAGGATCGAACACTGAAGCTTTCTTT.

The rearrangement uses TRBV30 and TRBJ1-6; a weak D match, TRBD1 (5 bases). Germline CDR1 reads GTSNPN; CDR2 reads SVGIG (reference sequence). Trimming pared 5 bases from V and 7 bases from J, leaving 24 bases between. The CDR3 covers 17 residues. DNA for the CDR3: TGTGCCTGGTGTAGAGCTCGAGAGGCAGGGTTCAATTCACCCCTCCACTTT. Protein product: CAWCRAREAGFNSPLHF.

The genes are TRBV9 and TRBJ2-3; 8 bases align to TRBD2. The germline V gene has CDR1 SGDLS and CDR2 YYNGEE. Trimming cost V 0 bases and J 1 base; bases outside gene matches: 13. The CDR3 has 19 amino acids. In DNA form, the CDR3 reads TGTGCCAGCAGCGTAGTGGGTAGCGGGGCCCCCAGGCGCACAGATACGCAGTATTTT. It codes for CASSVVGSGAPRRTDTQYF.

This chain connects TRBV6-4 to TRBJ1-2; TRBD1 aligns across 9 bases. This CDR3 spans 13 amino acids. V lost 3 bases and J lost 5; bases outside the gene matches: 1. Germline V gene data show CDR1 as MRHNA and CDR2 as SNTAGT. CDR3 bases: TGTGCCAGCAGTGATGGACAGGGGTATGGCTACACCTTC. Its translation: CASSDGQGYGYTF.

The chain combines TRBV7-8 with TRBJ1-5; TRBD1 might be the D (5 bases). CDR1 is SGHVS and CDR2 is FQNEAQ in the germline V gene. V lost 5 bases and J lost 0, with 17 bases in between. The CDR3 sequence is 17 residues long. CDR3 sequence: CASSGRDPGYSNQPQHF. CDR3 DNA: TGTGCCAGCAGCGGCAGGGATCCCGGTTATAGCAATCAGCCCCAGCATTTT.

V is TRBV13 and J is TRBJ1-5; a possible D gene is TRBD1 (6 bases). Germline V CDR1 and CDR2: PRHDT, FYEKMQ (reference sequence). V lost 5 bases to trimming and J lost 4 bases, with 12 bases between them. CDR3 size: 14 residues. This CDR3 reads CASSQGQFNQPQHF. Here the CDR3 DNA reads TGTGCCAGCAGCCAAGGACAGTTTAATCAGCCCCAGCATTTT.

The chain uses TRBV7-8 and TRBJ1-6, with 11 bases identical to TRBD1. CDR3 length: 18 amino acids. Per the germline V gene, CDR1 is SGHVS and CDR2 is FQNEAQ. J was trimmed by 3 bases and V by 5 bases; bases with no gene match: 9. The CDR3 here is CASSPLPGTGGYNSPLHF. The CDR3, as DNA: TGTGCCAGCAGCCCCCTCCCGGGGACAGGGGGCTATAATTCACCCCTCCACTTT.

The chain couples TRBV11-2 to TRBJ2-7, with D perhaps matching TRBD1 (6 bases). Germline CDR1 reads SGHAT; CDR2 reads FQNNGV. The CDR3 is 13 residues long. Between the trimmed V and J ends, which lost 5 bases and 6 bases, there was a span of 14 bases. The CDR3: CASSIHRAGEQYV. CDR3 nucleotides: TGTGCCAGCAGCATACACAGGGCGGGCGAGCAGTACGTC.

The chain uses TRBV29-1 and TRBJ2-1, with no clear D. CDR1 is SQVTM and CDR2 is ANQGSEA in the germline V gene. The CDR3 has 13 amino acids. Trimming took 1 base from V and 4 from J, leaving 8 bases between them. The CDR3, as DNA: TGCAGCGTTGAAGGGCTAGTTTACAATGAGCAGTTCTTC. It yields the protein CSVEGLVYNEQFF.

The chain carries TRBV15 and TRBJ2-1, with TRBD2 identical over 10 bases. Germline V gene sequence: CDR1 LNHNV, CDR2 YYDKDF (reference sequence). J gave up 7 bases and V 2 bases, and 2 bases lay outside the gene matches. This CDR3 spans 14 amino acids. CDR3 loop: CATSRLAGVNEQFF. The CDR3 bases are TGTGCCACCAGCAGACTAGCGGGGGTGAATGAGCAGTTCTTC.

Only one count was recorded for this clone. CDR3 nucleotide sequence: TGTGCCAGCAGCGCAGGGGGCACTGAAGCTTTCTTT. Amino acid sequence: CASSAGGTEAFF. The chain is built from TRBV27 and TRBJ1-1; the match to TRBD1 covers 7 bases. After removal of 6 bases from V and 4 bases from J, the junction contained 2 bases not matched to a gene. The CDR3 runs 12 residues. The V gene's germline CDR1 is MNHEY and CDR2 SMNVEV (reference sequence).

The genes are TRBV25-1 and TRBJ1-1, with D hard to call. Per germline, CDR1 MGHDK and CDR2 SYGVNS. This CDR3 comprises 14 residues. V lost 4 bases and J lost 2, with 11 bases in between. The CDR3 region has the DNA TGTGCCAGCAGTGTACGAGGGTCAAACACTGAAGCTTTCTTT. Translated, it gives CASSVRGSNTEAFF.

The rearrangement links TRBV10-1 to TRBJ1-1, with a tentative D call TRBD1 (6 bases). Germline V gene sequence: CDR1 WNHNN, CDR2 SYGVQD (reference sequence). This CDR3 region has 13 residues. Trimming removed 5 bases from V and 1 base from J, with 8 bases in between. In nucleotides, the CDR3 is TGCGCCAGCAGTACGACAGGGAACACTGAAGCTTTCTTT. Its translation is CASSTTGNTEAFF.

This chain connects TRBV19 to TRBJ2-2, with 10 bases matching TRBD2. The CDR3 length is 20 residues. V dropped 3 bases and J dropped 5; count of bases not matched to a gene: 18. Per germline, CDR1 LNHDA and CDR2 SQIVND (reference sequence). This chain's CDR3 is CASSIPLAGAPPHGTGELFF. The CDR3 DNA reads TGTGCCAGTAGTATCCCCCTAGCGGGGGCCCCCCCGCATGGGACCGGGGAGCTGTTTTTT.

The gene calls are TRBV6-5 and TRBJ1-4; 7 nucleotides align to TRBD1. With V trimmed by 6 bases and J by 8 bases, 12 bases remained unmatched. Germline CDR1 is MNHEY and CDR2 is SVGAGI. This CDR3 has 15 residues. The DNA for the CDR3 is TGTGCCAGCAGCATAGACAGGGTCAACGGAGAAAAACTGTTTTTT. Amino acids: CASSIDRVNGEKLFF.

This chain uses TRBV5-1 with TRBJ2-2; no clear D gene. The CDR3 is 13 residues long. Germline CDR1 SGHRS, CDR2 YFSETQ. The V end was cut by 0 bases, the J end by 6 bases, with 6 bases between. The CDR3 loop is CASSLAVSGELFF. CDR3 DNA sequence: TGCGCCAGCAGCTTGGCCGTGTCCGGGGAGCTGTTTTTT.

This sequence joins TRBV19 and TRBJ1-1; D perhaps matches TRBD1 (6 bases). From germline, CDR1 is LNHDA and CDR2 SQIVND (reference sequence). V was trimmed by 4 bases and J by 0 bases, leaving 9 bases between them. The CDR3 covers 14 residues. The CDR3 spells CASSRQAVNTEAFF. The CDR3 nucleotides are TGTGCCAGTAGTAGACAGGCGGTGAACACTGAAGCTTTCTTT.

The chain combines TRBV12-3 or TRBV12-4 with TRBJ1-1, with D unclear. V was pared by 3 bases and J by 8 bases, with 10 bases between. The CDR3 is 12 amino acids. CDR3 residues: CASSFPGREAFF. The CDR3 nucleotides read TGTGCCAGCAGTTTCCCCGGGAGAGAAGCTTTCTTT.

The chain combines TRBV5-8 with TRBJ1-1; 9 bases map to TRBD1. V shed 3 bases, J shed 0 bases, and the junction held 12 bases outside the gene matches. The germline gives CDR1 SGHTS, CDR2 YDEGEE. The CDR3 has 18 amino acids. For the CDR3, the DNA is TGTGCCAGCAGCTGGATAAAGGGGACAGGGAGGTTGAACACTGAAGCTTTCTTT. Translated: CASSWIKGTGRLNTEAFF.

J is TRBJ2-1 and V is TRBV5-1; the match to TRBD2 covers 9 bases. The V gene's germline CDR1 is SGHRS and CDR2 YFSETQ. J lost 4 bases, V lost 4 bases, and 12 bases had no gene match. The CDR3 covers 17 residues. The CDR3 loop reads CASSHSIAGETYNEQFF. DNA of the CDR3: TGCGCCAGCAGCCATTCAATAGCGGGGGAAACATACAATGAGCAGTTCTTC.

The V and J genes are TRBV5-1 and TRBJ1-1, with 7 bases lining up with TRBD1. Trimming cost V 2 bases and J 4 bases; bases outside gene matches: 11. The V gene's germline CDR1 is SGHRS and CDR2 YFSETQ. The CDR3 extends over 16 amino acids. The DNA of the CDR3 is TGCGCCAGCAGCTTTGAAGGGGGCGATACGATCACTGAAGCTTTCTTT. This sequence encodes CASSFEGGDTITEAFF.

V gene TRBV9 combines with J gene TRBJ1-1; D is unclear. CDR1 SGDLS and CDR2 YYNGEE come from the germline V gene. Deletions cut 4 bases from V and 0 bases from J, with 7 bases between. The CDR3 is 13 residues long. The DNA for the CDR3 is TGTGCCAGCAGCTCGGGGATGAACACTGAAGCTTTCTTT. As protein: CASSSGMNTEAFF.